The T cell receptor beta chain under discussion was sequenced for a study of T cell repertoires in cytomegalovirus infection (dated by TCRdb to between 2018 and 2020). In the study overall: Donor HLA type was relevant to the analysis, because carriage of CMV infection together with the matching HLA type was indicated by public TCR beta signatures. The investigation overall reported the following: In both this cohort and an independent cohort of a few hundred donors, the cumulative frequency of public TCR beta family members distinguished carriers of CMV infection plus the relevant HLA type. The ex vivo response was dominated by HLA-C-restricted CMV-specific TCR beta clonotypes, and the single most frequent clonotype in two of eight donors was supplied by these HLA-C-restricted clonotypes.

The instrument given in TCRdb is Illumina HiSeq 1500. The raw public reads went through TCRdb reprocessing: fastp at Q25, MiXCR clone calling, in-frame beta chains kept. Rows merge per CDR3 protein into single entries with the most common DNA and genes. For this sample the table gives roughly 720,000 distinct CDR3 sequences, of which 35% were detected only once. The ten largest clones capture about 2.8% of the sample. According to the germline V gene, CDR1 reads SNHLY and CDR2 reads FYNNEI. The CDR3 has 13 amino acids, counting the end cysteine and phenylalanine. Kept here is only the CDR3 DNA, which spans 39 bases and is read in frame from base 1. V is clipped by 6 bases and J by 1 base, and the sequence between their germline boundaries is 9 bases long. This clonotype has just a few counts. Its specific antigen is unknown. No base qualities exist here, and no much larger clone lies one base off it.

The V and J segments used are TRBV2 and TRBJ1-1; too little of a D gene remains to name it. The sequenced sample consisted of PBMCs. The clonotype originates from a human donor in good health (CMV status not recorded). Some clones in this sample may be carry-over from other donors' samples. The DNA is TGTGCCAGCAGGCTGTCTGGGAACACTGAAGCTTTCTTT. Its protein reads: CASRLSGNTEAFF.